These T cell receptor beta chains were read from a single sample in a study of CD8+CD57+ T cells in acquired aplastic anemia. Via MiXCR, TCRdb re-called the reads, giving one row per CDR3 protein. This table holds approximately 130,000 distinct CDR3 sequences, approximately 50% found once. Sequencing was performed on sorted CD4+, CD8+, or CD8+CD57+ T cells (not recorded which) from PBMCs. The receptors come from a human donor with aplastic anemia. Both conserved end residues are part of each CDR3. Fields, in order: CDR3 DNA, CDR3 protein, V gene, clone size, D gene, J gene. D genes are given only for firm matches. Clone size, where shown, is once, few, many, or a class for clones that have expanded.

CDR3 DNA: TGTGCCAGCAGTGAATACACCTTTAGCTACGAGCAGTACTTC
CDR3 protein: CASSEYTFSYEQYF
V gene: TRBV2
clone size: large
D gene: NA
J gene: TRBJ2-7

CDR3 DNA: TGCAGTGCTAGACGGCGGGAGGGCCGGGGAGATACGCAGTATTTT
CDR3 protein: CSARRREGRGDTQYF
V gene: TRBV20-1
clone size: NA
D gene: TRBD2
J gene: TRBJ2-3

CDR3 DNA: TGTGCCAGCAAAGACTGGGACACTGAAGCTTTCTTT
CDR3 protein: CASKDWDTEAFF
V gene: TRBV25-1
clone size: many
D gene: NA
J gene: TRBJ1-1

CDR3 DNA: TGCGCCAGCGGGACAGGGTACAATTCACCCCTCCACTTT
CDR3 protein: CASGTGYNSPLHF
V gene: TRBV7-9
clone size: NA
D gene: TRBD1
J gene: TRBJ1-6

CDR3 DNA: TGTGCCAGCAGTGCTCAGGAGGGGTTTCTGGAGCAGTACTTC
CDR3 protein: CASSAQEGFLEQYF
V gene: TRBV25-1
clone size: NA
D gene: NA
J gene: TRBJ2-7

CDR3 DNA: TGTGCCAGCAGTTACTCGTCTAGCGACCCACAGACCCAGTACTTC
CDR3 protein: CASSYSSSDPQTQYF
V gene: TRBV6-5
clone size: many
D gene: NA
J gene: TRBJ2-5

CDR3 DNA: TGTGCCATCAGTGACGGGGGTTCACCCCTCCACTTT
CDR3 protein: CAISDGGSPLHF
V gene: TRBV10-3
clone size: NA
D gene: NA
J gene: TRBJ1-6

CDR3 DNA: TGTGCCAGCAGTGACTCCCCGGGCTATGGCTACACCTTC
CDR3 protein: CASSDSPGYGYTF
V gene: TRBV6-4
clone size: NA
D gene: NA
J gene: TRBJ1-2

CDR3 DNA: TGTGCCATCAGTGAGTACGACAGTCTCAATTCACCCCTCCACTTT
CDR3 protein: CAISEYDSLNSPLHF
V gene: TRBV10-3
clone size: NA
D gene: NA
J gene: TRBJ1-6

CDR3 DNA: TGTGCCACCAACGACGGAAGCCAAGAGACCCAGTACTTC
CDR3 protein: CATNDGSQETQYF
V gene: TRBV24-1
clone size: NA
D gene: NA
J gene: TRBJ2-5

CDR3 DNA: TGTGCCAGCAGCTTAAGGGGCGCAGGGGATAATTCACCCCTCCACTTT
CDR3 protein: CASSLRGAGDNSPLHF
V gene: TRBV7-2
clone size: few
D gene: NA
J gene: TRBJ1-6

CDR3 DNA: TGTGCCATCAGTGAGGGGGGCAGCCAAACAGCTAACTATGGCTACACCTTC
CDR3 protein: CAISEGGSQTANYGYTF
V gene: TRBV10-3
clone size: few
D gene: NA
J gene: TRBJ1-2

CDR3 DNA: TGTGCCACCAGTGATAAGAGCTCCTACAATGAGCAGTTCTTC
CDR3 protein: CATSDKSSYNEQFF
V gene: TRBV24-1
clone size: NA
D gene: NA
J gene: TRBJ2-1

CDR3 DNA: TGCAGCGTTGGAACGGACAGCGGCTACGAGCAGTACTTC
CDR3 protein: CSVGTDSGYEQYF
V gene: TRBV29-1
clone size: few
D gene: NA
J gene: TRBJ2-7

CDR3 DNA: TGCGCCAGCAGCCGTACAGGGGAAGGAGATACGCAGTATTTT
CDR3 protein: CASSRTGEGDTQYF
V gene: TRBV4-1
clone size: many
D gene: TRBD1
J gene: TRBJ2-3

CDR3 DNA: TGTGCCAGCAGTGTTGGGGGCTCCTACGAGCAGTACTTC
CDR3 protein: CASSVGGSYEQYF
V gene: TRBV25-1
clone size: NA
D gene: NA
J gene: TRBJ2-7

CDR3 DNA: TGTGCCAGTAGAGCGTCGGACAGTTACGGCTACACCTTC
CDR3 protein: CASRASDSYGYTF
V gene: TRBV19
clone size: NA
D gene: NA
J gene: TRBJ1-2

CDR3 DNA: TGCGCCAGCAGCCAAGGACCCCCAGGGACAGGGGACTCACCCCTCCACTTT
CDR3 protein: CASSQGPPGTGDSPLHF
V gene: TRBV4-3
clone size: many
D gene: TRBD1
J gene: TRBJ1-6

CDR3 DNA: TGTGCCGTCGACAGGGGGATGAGCAATCAGCCCCAGCATTTT
CDR3 protein: CAVDRGMSNQPQHF
V gene: TRBV19
clone size: NA
D gene: TRBD1
J gene: TRBJ1-5

CDR3 DNA: TGTGCCAGCAGCTTACCAGGGAGGTACGAGCAGTACTTC
CDR3 protein: CASSLPGRYEQYF
V gene: TRBV7-6
clone size: NA
D gene: NA
J gene: TRBJ2-7

CDR3 DNA: TGTGCCAGTAGTATAGGGGGGACAGCTGAAGCTTTCTTT
CDR3 protein: CASSIGGTAEAFF
V gene: TRBV19
clone size: NA
D gene: TRBD1
J gene: TRBJ1-1

CDR3 DNA: TGTGCCATCCAGGGACAGGACTATGGCTACACCTTC
CDR3 protein: CAIQGQDYGYTF
V gene: TRBV10-3
clone size: few
D gene: TRBD1
J gene: TRBJ1-2

CDR3 DNA: TGTGCCAGCAGCCAAGGTGTCGAGCGGGAGGTCCCAGATACGCAGTATTTT
CDR3 protein: CASSQGVEREVPDTQYF
V gene: TRBV4-2
clone size: NA
D gene: TRBD2
J gene: TRBJ2-3

CDR3 DNA: TGTGCTAGCAGCACGGGACTAGCGGGAGGGCCACACACCGGGGAGCTGTTTTTT
CDR3 protein: CASSTGLAGGPHTGELFF
V gene: TRBV7-7
clone size: NA
D gene: TRBD2
J gene: TRBJ2-2

CDR3 DNA: TGTGCCAGCAGTTTAGTCGGTTTGGAAGCCTACAATGAGCAGTTCTTC
CDR3 protein: CASSLVGLEAYNEQFF
V gene: TRBV12-3/TRBV12-4
clone size: NA
D gene: NA
J gene: TRBJ2-1

CDR3 DNA: TGTGCCAGCAGCCCACAGGACAGGGGGCCAAATTCACCCCTCCACTTT
CDR3 protein: CASSPQDRGPNSPLHF
V gene: TRBV9
clone size: NA
D gene: TRBD1
J gene: TRBJ1-6

CDR3 DNA: TGTGCCAGCAAAGGCGGCAGCACAGATACGCAGTATTTT
CDR3 protein: CASKGGSTDTQYF
V gene: TRBV25-1
clone size: NA
D gene: NA
J gene: TRBJ2-3

CDR3 DNA: TGCAGCGTTGACGAGCAGAACACCGGGGAGCTGTTTTTT
CDR3 protein: CSVDEQNTGELFF
V gene: TRBV29-1
clone size: NA
D gene: NA
J gene: TRBJ2-2

CDR3 DNA: TGTGCCACCAGCGGTCCGACCGGGGAGCTGTTTTTT
CDR3 protein: CATSGPTGELFF
V gene: TRBV15
clone size: NA
D gene: NA
J gene: TRBJ2-2

CDR3 DNA: TGTGCCAGCGGGGGCTACACCTTC
CDR3 protein: CASGGYTF
V gene: TRBV7-9
clone size: NA
D gene: NA
J gene: TRBJ1-2

CDR3 DNA: TGCGCCAGCAGCTTGGACAGGGGCGCGGGCTATGGCTACACCTTC
CDR3 protein: CASSLDRGAGYGYTF
V gene: TRBV5-1
clone size: NA
D gene: TRBD1
J gene: TRBJ1-2

CDR3 DNA: TGTGCCAGCAGCTTAGGGCCCGCAGGGGCTGATTCACCCCTCCACTTT
CDR3 protein: CASSLGPAGADSPLHF
V gene: TRBV11-1
clone size: NA
D gene: NA
J gene: TRBJ1-6

CDR3 DNA: TGTGCCAGCAGTTACGGGCCCACTTCCTACGAGCAGTACTTC
CDR3 protein: CASSYGPTSYEQYF
V gene: TRBV7-8
clone size: few
D gene: NA
J gene: TRBJ2-7

CDR3 DNA: TGTGCCAGCACCACCTCCGGGGAGCTGTTTTTT
CDR3 protein: CASTTSGELFF
V gene: TRBV2
clone size: NA
D gene: NA
J gene: TRBJ2-2

CDR3 DNA: TGTGCTTGCCAGAGGGGGCTAGCCACAGATACGCAGTATTTT
CDR3 protein: CACQRGLATDTQYF
V gene: TRBV10-3
clone size: NA
D gene: TRBD1
J gene: TRBJ2-3

CDR3 DNA: TGTGCCAGCAGCTCCTCTAGCGGGAGGGCCTTGGAGACCCAGTACTTC
CDR3 protein: CASSSSSGRALETQYF
V gene: TRBV9
clone size: NA
D gene: TRBD2
J gene: TRBJ2-5

CDR3 DNA: TGTGCCAGCAGTCTGGAGGCTTACGGGAACTACGAGCAGTACTTC
CDR3 protein: CASSLEAYGNYEQYF
V gene: TRBV5-4
clone size: NA
D gene: NA
J gene: TRBJ2-7

CDR3 DNA: TGTGCCATCAGTGACTACGACAGGGAACGGATCACTGAAGCTTTCTTT
CDR3 protein: CAISDYDRERITEAFF
V gene: TRBV10-3
clone size: many
D gene: TRBD1
J gene: TRBJ1-1

CDR3 DNA: TGTGCCAGCAGCCGCTCCCTCGGGGACATACCGCAGTATTTT
CDR3 protein: CASSRSLGDIPQYF
V gene: TRBV14
clone size: NA
D gene: NA
J gene: TRBJ2-3

CDR3 DNA: TGTGCCAGCAGTCCCGGGTCTGGGAATCAGCCCCAGCATTTT
CDR3 protein: CASSPGSGNQPQHF
V gene: TRBV28
clone size: NA
D gene: NA
J gene: TRBJ1-5

CDR3 DNA: TGTGCCAGCAGTGGAAGCATAGCATCCTATGGCTACACCTTC
CDR3 protein: CASSGSIASYGYTF
V gene: TRBV5-4
clone size: NA
D gene: NA
J gene: TRBJ1-2

CDR3 DNA: TGTGCCAGCAGCCTGAATGGGGGAAATGAGCAGTTCTTC
CDR3 protein: CASSLNGGNEQFF
V gene: TRBV5-4
clone size: once
D gene: NA
J gene: TRBJ2-1

CDR3 DNA: TGCGCCAGCAGCCAATCCGGGGTTGGCTATGGCTACACCTTC
CDR3 protein: CASSQSGVGYGYTF
V gene: TRBV4-1
clone size: many
D gene: NA
J gene: TRBJ1-2

CDR3 DNA: TGTGCCACCGGTCCGGCGGCAACCTACGAGCAGTACTTC
CDR3 protein: CATGPAATYEQYF
V gene: TRBV2
clone size: NA
D gene: NA
J gene: TRBJ2-7

CDR3 DNA: TGCAGTGCTAGAGATTGGAGAAGGGAGCGAAAGTCGGATACGCAGTATTTT
CDR3 protein: CSARDWRRERKSDTQYF
V gene: TRBV20-1
clone size: NA
D gene: NA
J gene: TRBJ2-3

CDR3 DNA: TGTGCCAGCAGTGACGAGGGGGCCGGCGGCTACACCTTC
CDR3 protein: CASSDEGAGGYTF
V gene: TRBV2
clone size: NA
D gene: TRBD1
J gene: TRBJ1-2

CDR3 DNA: TGTGCCAGCATCTTAGCGGGAGGGTCCACAGATACGCAGTATTTT
CDR3 protein: CASILAGGSTDTQYF
V gene: TRBV12-3/TRBV12-4
clone size: NA
D gene: TRBD2
J gene: TRBJ2-3